This T cell receptor beta chain was observed in a study of cytomegalovirus exposure and HLA in healthy donors. The donors were in the roughly 120-subject validation cohort; that cohort was separate from the approximately 730-subject first cohort. Data came from immunoSEQ multiplex PCR; TCRdb stores just in-frame clones and leaves some out. This table has around 150,000 clones, about 89% appearing once. Regarding the study as a whole: Most TCR sequences showed up rarely, but some public TCRs showed up in many donors. According to a subsequent analysis, TCR clusters from the first cohort were inclined to appear together in the 100 to 150 validation repertoires.

As to this clone: Its antigen is still unknown.

Germline V gene lookup returns CDR1 SGHTA and CDR2 FQGTGA. Trimming stripped 2 bases from V and 7 bases from J, with 8 bases between. CDR3 size: 12 residues. This sequence originates from a young woman in good health and CMV-seropositive. V usage is TRBV7-3 and J usage is TRBJ2-5; D ambiguous. Sequencing was done on a sample of PBMCs. This chain's CDR3 is CASSLDRGTQYF. The CDR3 DNA reads TGTGCCAGCAGCTTAGACCGCGGGACCCAGTACTTC.